A selection of T cell receptor beta chains follows, all from one sample in a study of cytomegalovirus exposure and HLA in healthy donors. TCRdb keeps only in-frame clones here, not all; method: immunoSEQ multiplex PCR. The profile covers roughly 100,000 clones, with 84% appearing a single time and 5.6% taken by the ten largest. The sample taken for sequencing was PBMCs. Receptors originate from a woman aged 18-29 years in good health and CMV-seropositive. Both conserved end residues are part of each CDR3. Fields, in order: D gene, J gene, V gene, clone size, CDR3 protein, CDR3 DNA. A D gene is named only where the DNA matches it firmly. Clone size is given for some rows only: seen once, a few or many times, or a class if the clone is expanded.

TRBD2	TRBJ2-5	TRBV5-1	NA	CASSLTSGESQYF	TGCGCCAGCAGCCTGACTAGCGGGGAATCCCAGTACTTC
TRBD2	TRBJ2-5	TRBV4-1	NA	CASSFQRGGVETQYF	TGCGCCAGCAGCTTTCAGCGGGGGGGCGTAGAGACCCAGTACTTC
NA	TRBJ2-1	TRBV10-3	NA	CAISRAGANNEQFF	TGTGCCATCAGTCGTGCGGGGGCTAACAATGAGCAGTTCTTC
TRBD1	TRBJ1-6	TRBV19	NA	CASRGQGAIGSPLHF	TGTGCCAGTAGGGGACAGGGGGCAATAGGTTCACCCCTCCACTTT
TRBD1	TRBJ2-4	TRBV9	NA	CASSAAGGENIQYF	TGTGCCAGCAGCGCCGCAGGGGGTGAAAACATTCAGTACTTC
NA	TRBJ1-2	TRBV19	NA	CASSIPSLAGVYGYTF	TGTGCCAGTAGTATTCCCTCTTTGGCAGGGGTCTATGGCTACACCTTC
TRBD1	TRBJ1-4	TRBV25-1	NA	CASSPSAPGQGNEKLFF	TGTGCCAGCAGTCCCTCCGCCCCGGGACAGGGGAATGAAAAACTGTTTTTT
TRBD1	TRBJ2-5	TRBV9	NA	CASSEDRSETQYF	TGTGCCAGCAGCGAGGACAGGTCCGAGACCCAGTACTTC
NA	TRBJ1-1	TRBV13	NA	CASSFGAGATEAFF	TGTGCCAGCAGCTTCGGGGCAGGGGCCACTGAAGCTTTCTTT
NA	TRBJ2-7	TRBV4-1	NA	CASSLRTQSSYEQYF	TGCGCCAGCAGCCTGCGCACACAGAGCTCCTACGAGCAGTACTTC
TRBD1	TRBJ1-2	TRBV7-2	NA	CASSPRQGNYGYTF	TGTGCCAGCAGCCCTCGACAGGGGAACTATGGCTACACCTTC
TRBD2	TRBJ2-1	TRBV12-5	few	CASDGGGPSLRGNEQFF	TGTGCTAGTGACGGCGGGGGGCCATCTTTAAGGGGCAATGAGCAGTTCTTC
NA	TRBJ2-2	TRBV9	NA	CASSVGGVTGELFF	TGTGCCAGCAGCGTAGGAGGAGTCACCGGGGAGCTGTTTTTT
NA	TRBJ1-1	TRBV11-2	NA	CASSLLATGSKEYDTEAFF	TGTGCCAGCAGCTTATTAGCAACAGGGAGTAAGGAGTACGACACTGAAGCTTTCTTT
TRBD1	TRBJ2-1	TRBV15	NA	CATSRSRDRGDNEQFF	TGTGCCACCAGCAGATCCCGGGACAGGGGCGACAATGAGCAGTTCTTC
NA	TRBJ2-7	TRBV9	NA	CASSVDASGEQYF	TGTGCCAGCAGCGTAGACGCCTCGGGAGAGCAGTACTTC
NA	TRBJ2-7	TRBV6-5	NA	CASSYSPNSYEQYF	TGTGCCAGCAGTTACTCCCCTAACTCCTACGAGCAGTACTTC
NA	TRBJ1-5	TRBV6-6	NA	CASSSGGWSNQPQHF	TGTGCCAGCAGTTCCGGAGGGTGGAGCAATCAGCCCCAGCATTTT
TRBD2	TRBJ2-3	TRBV5-1	NA	CASSFVGGITDTQYF	TGCGCCAGCAGCTTCGTCGGGGGGATCACAGATACGCAGTATTTT
TRBD1	TRBJ1-1	TRBV7-3	NA	CASSSQGANEAFF	TGTGCCAGCAGCTCCCAGGGGGCGAATGAAGCTTTCTTT
TRBD1	TRBJ1-2	TRBV27	NA	CASGNRGSYGYTF	TGTGCCAGCGGCAACAGGGGGTCCTATGGCTACACCTTC
NA	TRBJ1-2	TRBV7-8	NA	CASSLANRVGNGYTF	TGTGCCAGCAGCTTAGCGAACAGGGTGGGAAATGGCTACACCTTC
TRBD1	TRBJ1-2	TRBV7-9	NA	CASRLTGEDGYTF	TGTGCCAGCAGGTTGACAGGGGAGGATGGCTACACCTTC
NA	TRBJ2-2	TRBV7-9	NA	CASSLVKLAGELFF	TGTGCCAGCAGCTTAGTTAAGTTAGCCGGGGAGCTGTTTTTT
NA	TRBJ2-7	TRBV7-3	NA	CASSVTGTGRYEQYF	TGTGCCAGCAGCGTAACCGGGACTGGGCGATACGAGCAGTACTTC
NA	TRBJ1-1	TRBV20-1	NA	CSAPSDTEAFF	TGCAGTGCGCCGAGCGACACTGAAGCTTTCTTT
TRBD1	TRBJ1-1	TRBV29-1	NA	CSVEVTTGGTEAFF	TGCAGCGTTGAAGTTACAACAGGGGGCACTGAAGCTTTCTTT
NA	TRBJ1-2	TRBV27	once	CASSLYGGNYGYTF	TGTGCCAGCAGTTTATACGGCGGAAACTATGGCTACACCTTC